Listed here is a single TCR beta chain. Its recognized antigen is unknown. The sample holds no much larger clone one base away, and base qualities are not on file. The cohort was made up of around 720 healthy bone marrow donors. All cohort members were sampled while nominally healthy, although unrecorded immune exposures were likely present. The donor tested CMV seropositive, placing the donor among the 289 seropositive members of the cohort. A peripheral blood sample was provided by each donor, and peripheral blood mononuclear cells were used for TCR beta sequencing. The Qiagen DNeasy Blood Extraction Kit was used to extract genomic DNA from the blood cell samples. This entry comes from a study of cytomegalovirus exposure and HLA in healthy donors (dated by TCRdb to about 2017). Regarding the study in general: An earlier analysis of approximately 640 of the donors reported approximately 270 Gb of sequence data and 117 million unique TCR beta sequences from 150 million to 200 million T cells. Among roughly 400 genotyped donors of the cohort, an average of roughly 230,000 unique TCR beta nucleotide sequences was sequenced per donor, of which 15% to 20% were non-productive. In an earlier analysis of 550 to 700 of the donors, high-throughput TCR beta sequencing was used to judge whether each TCR beta V gene segment behaved as functional or pseudogenic. The study aimed to test whether cataloging public T cell receptors could reveal signatures of past pathogen exposure. Roughly 5 DR-DQ haplotypes were handled as single units for association and clustering because linkage in the cohort was strong. All discovery cohort repertoires had been generated using a single sequencing platform. In the later analysis, no new phenotypic data were used to find candidate immune exposures; instead, reliance was placed on TCR beta sequences and their occurrence across donors. Donor age, sex, ethnicity and CMV serostatus were compiled alongside the repertoire data. The study combined high-throughput TCR immunosequencing, statistical association of individual TCRs with disease status, and machine learning to predict cytomegalovirus infection status. Of the roughly 400 genotyped donors, 81% were placed in the genetic ancestry cluster associated with self-reported Caucasian donors. A later analysis re-examined previously published TCR beta repertoires from roughly 650 donors and added high-resolution HLA genotyping to investigate patterns of TCR occurrence. The number of typed donors differed by locus: roughly 629-640 for A, B, C, DRB1 and DQB1; 522 for DQA1; roughly 600 for DPA1; and some 430 for DPB1. An early release that covered 640 HLA-typed donors contained 300 to 350 gigabases of sequencing data and about 84 million unique TCR sequences. In a later genetic analysis, genome-wide SNP genotypes for about three fifths of the roughly 670 donors were used, and that subset was treated as a discovery cohort. Besides the first cohort of 550 to 750 subjects, a separate validation cohort made up of 120 or so different subjects was used. HLA typing covered class I and class II loci at four-digit resolution. The study used immunosequencing to profile the T cell repertoires of approximately 650 subjects and linked those repertoires to cytomegalovirus serostatus. What the work shows at the level of the full study, not this receptor alone: Specific HLA alleles were associated with over 15,000 TCR beta sequences at a false discovery rate of 0.05 in a later analysis. Broadly in line with IMGT annotations, most TCR beta V segments showed up in productive rearrangements about 87% or about 30% of the time in an earlier analysis of several hundred of the donors. A group of highly shared sequence variants was considered likely to be a technical artifact of the sequencing pipeline. In a later analysis, most CMV-associated TCR beta chains were found to appear HLA-restricted, with HLA associations seemingly driven largely by CMV exposure. Because counts were too low, seventeen rarely observed V segments, including chromosome 9 orphons, were excluded from the earlier analysis of some 590 of the donors. In vitro tests confirmed that a few of the cytomegalovirus-associated TCR beta chains recognize cytomegalovirus antigens. A later analysis reported that several top co-occurrence clusters appeared linked to parvovirus B19, influenza, CMV and Epstein-Barr virus. Because the 87-base-pair reads could not distinguish some IMGT-functional V segments, including TRBV6-2 and TRBV6-3, those segments were excluded. Because HLA typing was unavailable for some donors at each locus, only the typed subset was used in association tests. In a later analysis, HLA-associated TCR beta chains showed more clonal expansion and lower generation probabilities than non-associated chains that were equally common. When HLA alleles, especially DR and DQ, strongly co-occurred, attributing TCR associations to individual alleles was difficult. In both the original and validation cohorts, the classifier was reported to diagnose cytomegalovirus status with high specificity and sensitivity. Compared with the approximately 720-donor mean, donors in an Asian-associated ancestry cluster had fewer N-insertions in productive TCRs, according to a later genetic analysis. Linkage disequilibrium might explain the correlated functional status among segregating V segments, but an unknown experimental factor could not be excluded. The study gave a list of 150 to 200 TCR beta chains associated with cytomegalovirus. A later genetic analysis associated a missense DCLRE1C variant with V-gene and J-gene trimming of TCR beta chains, and an independent cohort replicated the association. A further reported finding was that TCR beta sequences accurately predicted the HLA-A and HLA-B alleles for most subjects in the first cohort. A later analysis found that TCR association rates varied across HLA loci, with DRB1 alleles showing the most associated TCRs and HLA-C alleles the fewest. This cohort had only TCR beta chains sequenced, and the lack of alpha or paired-chain data limited which features could be detected. Most TCR sequences were observed very rarely across donors, whereas some public TCRs were present in many individuals. CMV serostatus was the only immune exposure information available for the cohort. Roughly uniform sequencing depth across donors was assumed in presence/absence analyses, although this assumption may not hold. The authors suggested that the approach could potentially be extended to other disease states and immunological phenotypes.

The library was produced with the immunoSEQ multiplex PCR assay. For the multiplex PCR, a mixture combining 60 forward primers for TCR Vbeta segments and 13 reverse primers for TCR Jbeta segments was used. The CDR3 region of rearranged TCR beta genes was amplified from genomic DNA by a multiplex PCR assay. On the Illumina HiSeq System, the amplified TCR beta libraries were sequenced as 87-base-pair reads. On the authors' methods: Across the roughly 640 repertoires, a later analysis counted approximately 75 million unique TCR beta chains, approximately 12 million of which were shared by at least two donors. Raw reads were error-corrected and collapsed into unique sequences by a nearest-neighbor algorithm in which closely related sequences were merged to remove PCR and sequencing errors. V, D and J gene segments were assigned by aligning CDR3 sequences to IMGT reference sequences. For a sequence to be retained, at least a six-nucleotide match to both a V gene segment and a J gene segment was required. A rearrangement was called productive if the CDR3 had no stop codons and remained in frame with V and J, and every other rearrangement was called non-productive. CDR3 was defined by IMGT convention, running from the second conserved V-encoded cysteine to the conserved J-encoded phenylalanine. The earlier analysis of about 640 of the donors excluded any sequence lacking an unambiguous match to a single V gene segment. In an earlier analysis of a few hundred of the donors, a V segment was called functional when productive rearrangements were above 56.7%, and segregating when the standard deviation between donors exceeded 5%. A statistical classification framework was developed to diagnose cytomegalovirus status using the catalog of TCR beta chain sequences. A later analysis assigned V and J genes by comparing TCR nucleotide sequences with IMGT/GENE-DB human TR gene sequences. A later analysis assigned CDR3 sequences and most-parsimonious VDJ recombination scenarios with the TCRdist pipeline. In a later analysis, each TCR beta chain was defined by its CDR3 amino acid sequence together with its V-gene family, and reads lacking a unique V-gene family were excluded. As a way to deal with suspected cross-contamination and a sequencing artifact, a later analysis dropped roughly 600 nucleotide sequences that were highly shared and had low generation probability. For each public chain, a later analysis derived a clonal expansion index from normalized ranks of inferred template counts within each repertoire. Generation probabilities in a later analysis came from a VDJ recombination model fitted to out-of-frame rearrangements, and those results were checked against IGoR. In a later analysis, hypergeometric tests were used to score TCR-TCR, TCR-HLA and TCR-CMV co-occurrence, with a repertoire-size bias correction applied to TCR pairs. In a later analysis, false discovery rates were estimated by permuting HLA or CMV assignments 20 times. A later analysis grouped co-occurring TCRs with DBSCAN, adding TCRdist sequence similarity when clustering within HLA-allele-positive subsets. Co-occurrence clustering excluded repertoires with fewer than 30,000 or more than 120,000 public chains, plus five with anomalous nucleotide sharing. Drawn from immuneACCESS, this table holds only the in-frame rearrangements with V and J called that TCRdb kept. Clones are partly lost; checked studies trace under half to an unresolved V gene and leave the rest unexplained. V, J and clone size are those of that table, while D and trimming were read from the DNA. This sample gives 95,000 to 110,000 clones in total; approximately 79% of them show up just once. Together, the top ten hold under 6.5% of the sample.

Cut back by 0 bases and 5 bases, the V and J ends lie 19 bases apart. Sequences SEHNR (CDR1) and FQNEAQ (CDR2) are obtained from the germline V gene (reference sequence). The CDR3 has 17 amino acids, counting the end cysteine and phenylalanine. The kept DNA is CDR3 alone, 51 bases in frame from the first base. This TCR was sampled from a man in his sixties in good health and CMV-seropositive. Specimen: PBMCs. The sequence joins TRBV7-9 to TRBJ1-1, with TRBD1 perhaps the D gene, on 5 matching bases. The DNA sequence is as follows: TGTGCCAGCAGCTTAGCAGTGGGTGGGGGAGGGGAGACTGAAGCTTTCTTT. This codes for CASSLAVGGGGETEAFF.